Listed here are 26 T cell receptor beta chains from one sample, sequenced in a study of T cells in narcolepsy. Profiling relied on immunoSEQ multiplex PCR, and the TCRdb table lists in-frame clones only, not all of them. The table includes around 25,000 clones, roughly 86% detected once. The sequencing input was CD45RA- memory CD4+ T cells from PBMCs. The origin of the receptors is a human donor with narcolepsy.

The chain has TRBV27 and TRBJ1-2; possible D gene TRBD1, 6 bases. This CDR3 contains 18 residues. The germline V and J ends were trimmed by 5 bases and 4 bases, with 26 bases remaining between them. From germline, CDR1 is MNHEY and CDR2 SMNVEV (reference sequence). DNA of the CDR3: TGTGCCAGCAGTAAGCCCTTCGGGACAACGAGGGCCTCCTATGGCTACACCTTC. Translating gives CASSKPFGTTRASYGYTF.

The CDR3 sequence is CASSVAYQDTQYF. The CDR3 coding sequence is TGTGCCAGCAGCGTAGCTTATCAAGATACGCAGTATTTT. The rearrangement joins TRBV9 to TRBJ2-3; D is undetermined. The V end lost 0 bases, the J end lost 5 bases, and 7 bases lay between the germline ends. The CDR3 totals 13 residues. Germline V CDR1 and CDR2: SGDLS, YYNGEE.

This chain uses TRBV11-2 with TRBJ2-3, with 10 bases fitting TRBD2. The CDR3 sequence is 15 residues long. Germline trimming cut 2 bases from V and 1 base from J; bases unmatched to any gene: 0. Germline loops: CDR1 SGHAT, CDR2 FQNNGV. CDR3 DNA sequence: TGTGCCAGCAGCTTACTAGCGGGGGGCACAGATACGCAGTATTTT. It translates to CASSLLAGGTDTQYF.

V and J are TRBV2 and TRBJ2-7, with D unresolved. The CDR3 is made up of 12 amino acids. Germline V gives CDR1 SNHLY, CDR2 FYNNEI. The V end lost 6 bases, the J end lost 3 bases, and 9 bases lay between the germline ends. The CDR3 DNA sequence: TGTGCCAGCAGAACTGGAAACTACGAGCAGTACTTC. This gives the protein CASRTGNYEQYF.

The V gene is TRBV7-9, the J gene TRBJ1-4; D gene uncertain. Germline V CDR1 and CDR2: SEHNR, FQNEAQ (reference sequence). The CDR3 is 16 residues long. Trimming cost V 1 base and J 7 bases, with 16 bases left between them. CDR3 coding DNA: TGTGCCAGCAGCTTAGTTTCCGGTACAGTAGGTGAAAAACTGTTTTTT. The encoded protein is CASSLVSGTVGEKLFF.

The chain carries TRBV6-1 and TRBJ1-2, with 8 bases lining up with TRBD1. V shed 6 bases and J 4 bases; nucleotides not matched to a gene: 10. The CDR3 is 15 amino acids. Germline CDR1 is MNHNS and CDR2 is SASEGT. CDR3 sequence reads: CASRPLGQAFYGYTF. Here the CDR3 DNA reads TGTGCCAGCAGACCTCTGGGACAGGCCTTCTATGGCTACACCTTC.

V is TRBV5-1 and J is TRBJ1-3; tentatively, D is TRBD1 (5 bases). Germline V lookup: CDR1 SGHRS, CDR2 YFSETQ. The CDR3 is 15 residues long. The V end was cut by 3 bases, the J end by 1 base, with 11 bases between. In DNA, the CDR3 is TGCGCCAGCAGCTCGGCCTCAGGGTCTGGAAACACCATATATTTT. The encoded protein is CASSSASGSGNTIYF.

The chain uses TRBV9 and TRBJ2-3, with 9 bases matching TRBD2. The junction had 7 bases not matched to a gene; V was cut back by 3 bases and J by 5 bases. Germline assignment: CDR1 SGDLS and CDR2 YYNGEE. The CDR3 is 15 amino acids. CDR3 DNA: TGTGCCAGCAGCGAACCAGCGGGGGGACGAGATACGCAGTATTTT. It translates to CASSEPAGGRDTQYF.

This clone was detected a few times. CDR3 in DNA: TGTGCCAGCAGCTTTTATCGTGGGGGGAACACTGAAGCTTTCTTT. Protein: CASSFYRGGNTEAFF. The chain is built from TRBV5-8 and TRBJ1-1, with a possible D match to TRBD1 (5 bases). The length of the CDR3 is 15 residues. V was shortened by 2 bases and J by 1 base, with 12 bases between the two germline ends. Germline V gene lookup returns CDR1 SGHTS and CDR2 YDEGEE.

This rearrangement joins TRBV28 to TRBJ2-5; 7 bases align to TRBD1. Germline-derived CDR1 and CDR2 are MDHEN and SYDVKM. The CDR3 contains 13 residues. The junction had 1 base not matched to a gene; V was cut back by 2 bases and J by 4 bases. The CDR3 loop is CASSLGDRETQYF. CDR3 nucleotides: TGTGCCAGCAGTTTAGGGGACAGAGAGACCCAGTACTTC.

V usage is TRBV2 and J usage is TRBJ1-1, with D tentatively TRBD1 (5 bases). This CDR3 spans 15 amino acids. Trimming took off 2 bases at V and 1 base at J, with 11 bases between the two ends. CDR1 and CDR2 (germline): SNHLY, FYNNEI. The chain's CDR3 is CASSETQVRNTEAFF. The CDR3 DNA is TGTGCCAGCAGTGAAACACAGGTGAGGAACACTGAAGCTTTCTTT.

The sample holds a few counts of this clone. The same CDR3 can be traced to other DNA sequences in this sample. The chain employs TRBV7-2 and TRBJ2-2; D call uncertain. The CDR3 consists of 12 residues. In germline, CDR1 is SGHTA, CDR2 FQGNSA. V lost 4 bases to trimming and J lost 5 bases, with 5 bases between them. CDR3 nucleotide sequence: TGTGCCAGCAGCTGGAATACCGGGGAGCTGTTTTTT. It codes for CASSWNTGELFF.

V is TRBV10-3 and J is TRBJ2-3; TRBD1 might be the D (6 bases). CDR1 and CDR2 from the germline V gene are ENHRY and SYGVKD. The CDR3 sequence is 14 residues long. V lost 6 bases and J lost 4, with 14 bases in between. The CDR3 region is CAIRGIGGADTQYF. The CDR3 DNA sequence: TGTGCCATCAGGGGGATAGGGGGTGCAGATACGCAGTATTTT.

A remark on this clone: At one boundary the junction diverges from the germline segment, which might be a read error. The chain is built from TRBV7-2 and TRBJ2-7; TRBD2 is a possible D gene (6 bases). The CDR3 is 12 residues long. The V gene's germline CDR1 is SGHTA and CDR2 FQGNSA. CDR3 sequence reads: CASSLAWGEQYF. The CDR3 DNA is TGTGCCAGCAGCCTAGCGTGGGGAGAGCAGTACTTC.

The CDR3 is CASSLVADSYYGYTF. The CDR3 nucleotides read TGCGCCAGCAGCTTGGTTGCCGACAGTTACTATGGCTACACCTTC. This chain joins TRBV5-1 and TRBJ1-2; perhaps TRBD1 as D (5 bases). Germline-derived CDR1 and CDR2 are SGHRS and YFSETQ. The CDR3 contains 15 residues. Deletions cut 0 bases from V and 3 bases from J, with 12 bases between.

The chain joins TRBV4-1 to TRBJ1-4; TRBD1 matches at 7 bases. The V gene end was trimmed by 3 bases and the J gene end by 2 bases; junction bases not matched to a gene: 12. The CDR3 loop spans 18 amino acids. Germline-derived CDR1 and CDR2 are MGHRA and YSYEKL. The CDR3 coding sequence is TGCGCCAGCAGCCAGGGCAGGGGGGTAGATCGGACTAATGAAAAACTGTTTTTT. It translates to CASSQGRGVDRTNEKLFF.

J is TRBJ1-6 and V is TRBV27, with 10 bases aligning to TRBD1. The CDR3 is 16 residues long. Germline trimming cut 5 bases from V and 7 bases from J; bases unmatched to any gene: 8. Germline V gene sequence: CDR1 MNHEY, CDR2 SMNVEV (reference sequence). This chain's CDR3 is CASSKADRGGNSPLHF. The CDR3 coding sequence is TGTGCCAGCAGTAAAGCGGACAGGGGGGGAAATTCACCCCTCCACTTT.

This chain joins TRBV11-2 and TRBJ1-2, with 8 bases fitting TRBD1. The CDR3 has 16 amino acids. Losses at the gene ends were 0 bases for V and 4 bases for J; bases not matched to a gene: 7. The V gene's germline CDR1 is SGHAT and CDR2 FQNNGV. The CDR3 loop is CASSLDGGTGPYGYTF. DNA for the CDR3: TGTGCCAGCAGCTTAGATGGGGGGACAGGACCCTATGGCTACACCTTC.

The chain recombines TRBV6-6 with TRBJ1-1; 7 bases align to TRBD1. CDR1 MNHNY and CDR2 SVGAGI come from the germline V gene (reference sequence). Trimming removed 4 bases from V and 3 bases from J; junction bases left unmatched: 5. The CDR3 extends over 14 amino acids. The CDR3 protein is CASSSGTEYTEAFF. DNA of the CDR3: TGTGCCAGCAGTTCCGGGACAGAGTACACTGAAGCTTTCTTT.

The genes are TRBV29-1 and TRBJ2-1, with 12 bases fitting TRBD2. In germline, CDR1 is SQVTM, CDR2 ANQGSEA. The CDR3 covers 17 residues. V shed 5 bases and J 1 base; nucleotides not matched to a gene: 9. CDR3 DNA sequence: TGCAGCGTTCAAAGGCTAGCGGGGGGGTCTTCCTACAATGAGCAGTTCTTC. This translates into CSVQRLAGGSSYNEQFF.

The V call is TRBV5-1, the J call TRBJ1-3; no definite D call. Germline CDR1 SGHRS, CDR2 YFSETQ. Trimming shortened V by 7 bases and J by 0 bases, and 14 bases separated the two germline ends. CDR3 length: 15 residues. For the CDR3, the DNA is TGCGCCAGCTCGGACGGCGGGAGCTCTGGAAACACCATATATTTT. Amino acids: CASSDGGSSGNTIYF.

The V call is TRBV11-2, the J call TRBJ2-5, with D possibly being TRBD1 (5 bases). Looked up from germline, CDR1 is SGHAT and CDR2 is FQNNGV. Trimming took 1 base from V and 5 from J, leaving 11 bases between them. The length of the CDR3 is 14 residues. The CDR3 DNA follows: TGTGCCAGCAGCTTAGGGAGCCAGGGCGAGACCCAGTACTTC. It yields the protein CASSLGSQGETQYF. Using reference TRBV11-2 and TRBJ2-5 for the parts outside the CDR3, the full variable domain is EAGVAQSPRYKIIEKRQSVAFWCNPISGHATLYWYQQILGQGPKLLIQFQNNGVVDDSQLPKDRFSAERLKGVDSTLKIQPAKLEDSAVYLCASSLGSQGETQYFGPGTRLLVL.

The genes are TRBV13 and TRBJ1-6; 8 nucleotides match TRBD1. V lost 0 bases and J lost 9; bases outside the gene matches: 7. The CDR3 length is 16 residues. Germline-derived CDR1 and CDR2 are PRHDT and FYEKMQ (reference sequence). DNA of the CDR3: TGTGCCAGCAGCTTAGGCCAGGGACAGGTTAGTTCACCCCTCCACTTT. Its translation: CASSLGQGQVSSPLHF.

CDR3 protein: CASSQVDRRETQYF. The CDR3 bases are TGTGCCAGCAGCCAAGTGGATCGGCGTGAGACCCAGTACTTC. This chain links TRBV4-2 with TRBJ2-5; D unresolved. Germline assignment: CDR1 LGHNA and CDR2 YNFKEQ. The CDR3 spans 14 residues. V lost 1 base to trimming and J lost 5 bases, with 11 bases between them.

The V call is TRBV5-1, the J call TRBJ2-1; D tentatively reads TRBD1 or TRBD2 (6 bases each). CDR1 and CDR2 (germline): SGHRS, YFSETQ. This CDR3 comprises 14 residues. V shed 2 bases and J shed 4 bases, with 10 bases lying between them. As DNA, the CDR3 is TGCGCCAGCAGCTTAGGAGGGGGTTACAATGAGCAGTTCTTC. Translating it yields CASSLGGGYNEQFF.

This rearrangement joins TRBV5-1 to TRBJ2-3; no reliable D call. The V end lost 0 bases, the J end lost 3 bases, and 14 bases lay between the germline ends. The germline V gene encodes CDR1 SGHRS and CDR2 YFSETQ. There are 16 residues in the CDR3. The DNA for the CDR3 is TGCGCCAGCAGCTTGGCTTGGGGTCGAAGTACAGATACGCAGTATTTT. Translating gives CASSLAWGRSTDTQYF.